This TCR beta chain originates from a study of beta chain features in type 1 diabetes. General study results and limits: Insertions were fewer and deletions more numerous at VDJ junctions in type 1 diabetes patients. PCR may have favored shorter templates equally in patients and controls.

cDNA synthesis used the whole RNA isolate, giving expressed TCRB sequences. Produced via immunoSEQ multiplex PCR; TCRdb's table is partial and in-frame only. Of fewer than 250,000 clones listed, 68% were seen once; the top ten hold around 0.05%. Regarding this clone: Its target is unknown.

Post-sort purity exceeded 98% for all sorted populations. Germline CDR1 MGHRA, CDR2 YSYEKL. Between the trimmed V and J ends, which lost 1 base and 4 bases, there was a span of 13 bases. The CDR3 sequence is 15 residues long. What was sequenced was naive CD4+ T cells from blood. The V and J genes are TRBV4-1 and TRBJ1-1; D gene uncertain. The source of this sequence is a man aged 25-45 years in good health. The CDR3 DNA reads as TGCGCCAGCAGCCAAGGAACCGGATATGGCACTGAAGCTTTCTTT. Protein sequence: CASSQGTGYGTEAFF.